This T cell receptor (beta chain) was identified in a study of shared clonotypes between healthy human individuals. Sequencing was performed with immunoSEQ multiplex PCR; in TCRdb, only in-frame clones are kept and a portion is missing. The sample has 850,000 to 1,100,000 clones, about 80% seen once. The junction had 10 bases not matched to a gene; V was cut back by 6 bases and J by 6 bases. The CDR3 runs 15 residues. CDR1 and CDR2 from the germline V gene are MDHEN and SYDVKM. The chain links TRBV28 to TRBJ1-4; 7 bases fit TRBD1. The sequence derives from a man aged 18 to 30 in good health. Some clones in this sample may be carry-over from other donors' samples. Sample: memory CD4+ T cells from PBMCs. Subset: CD45RA-negative fraction. CDR3 sequence (DNA): TGTGCCAGCAGGCCCAGGGGGGGGGCTTATGAAAAACTGTTTTTT. It codes for CASRPRGGAYEKLFF.